This is a list of T cell receptor beta chains from one sample in a study of T cell responses to AZD1222 COVID-19 vaccine. Produced via immunoSEQ multiplex PCR; TCRdb's table is partial and in-frame only. The sample holds roughly 270,000 clones; 94% are singletons and the top ten take 0.5% to 0.7%. The sequenced sample was peripheral blood, obtained 28 days after the second AZD1222 dose. These receptors all stem from an adult who received the AZD1222 COVID-19 vaccine. Both conserved end residues are part of each CDR3. The order of the fields is J gene, V gene, CDR3 protein.

J gene: TRBJ2-4
V gene: TRBV7-2
CDR3 protein: CASSPSTSGASQNIQYF

J gene: TRBJ2-3
V gene: TRBV25-1
CDR3 protein: CATGTDTQYF

J gene: TRBJ2-7
V gene: TRBV4-1
CDR3 protein: CASSQVSTLAGSYEQYF

J gene: TRBJ1-1
V gene: TRBV18
CDR3 protein: CASSGVRIGTEAFF

J gene: TRBJ1-1
V gene: TRBV6-5
CDR3 protein: CASSYRTTKSHTEAFF

J gene: TRBJ1-2
V gene: TRBV7-8
CDR3 protein: CASSPRTGAYGYTF

J gene: TRBJ1-5
V gene: TRBV3-1/TRBV3-2
CDR3 protein: CASSRTHSNQPQHF

J gene: TRBJ2-3
V gene: TRBV6-2/TRBV6-3
CDR3 protein: CASSSGGREDTQYF

J gene: TRBJ2-7
V gene: TRBV5-4
CDR3 protein: CASSRSGTDYEQYF

J gene: TRBJ2-5
V gene: TRBV3-1/TRBV3-2
CDR3 protein: CASSQDLTQETQYF

J gene: TRBJ2-5
V gene: TRBV28
CDR3 protein: CASSFLRGKTQYF

J gene: TRBJ2-3
V gene: TRBV7-2
CDR3 protein: CASSPQQSTDTQYF

J gene: TRBJ2-1
V gene: TRBV11-3
CDR3 protein: CASSLVRGEGEQFF

J gene: TRBJ2-7
V gene: TRBV6-2/TRBV6-3
CDR3 protein: CASSYEGREQYF

J gene: TRBJ2-6
V gene: TRBV1
CDR3 protein: CTSSQGAGANVLTF

J gene: TRBJ1-4
V gene: TRBV5-4
CDR3 protein: CASSLEGLNEKLFF

J gene: TRBJ1-4
V gene: TRBV10-3
CDR3 protein: CAISGGDEKLFF

J gene: TRBJ1-1
V gene: TRBV12-3/TRBV12-4
CDR3 protein: CASSLGSDTEAFF

J gene: TRBJ2-7
V gene: TRBV2
CDR3 protein: CASKWDMRSGKIEQYF

J gene: TRBJ2-5
V gene: TRBV4-2
CDR3 protein: CASSQDRRTAVYF

J gene: TRBJ1-6
V gene: TRBV10-2
CDR3 protein: CASSESRTGSSPLHF

J gene: TRBJ2-4
V gene: TRBV2
CDR3 protein: CASKNWEGGVAKNIQYF